Listed here is a single TCR beta chain. Antigen: not known. Each diagnosis drew on symptoms, thyroxine, TRAb, thyroid ultrasound and orbital computed tomography findings. RNA transcripts provided the source from which TCR beta CDR3 regions were amplified. The TCR CDR3 first-round RT-PCR relied on the HTBI primer set. TCRdb re-called the multiplex PCR reads through MiXCR, storing one row per CDR3 protein. This sample yields around 400,000 distinct CDR3 sequences, of which 15% are seen a single time; roughly a fifth belongs to the top ten. This specimen belongs to a study of T cells in Graves' hyperthyroidism and ophthalmopathy. Findings and limits, study-wide: Most thyroid clonotypes with frequency above 0.001 were detected in blood.

Germline CDR1 SNHLY, CDR2 FYNNEI. This CDR3 has 17 residues. The trim removed 7 bases at V and 2 bases at J, leaving 6 bases unmatched. The receptor was derived from a woman between 55 and 75 years old with Graves' ophthalmopathy. The chain joins TRBV2 to TRBJ2-6; 12 bases are a match to TRBD1. Input material: blood. CDR3 protein: CASNPGQGAAGANVLTF. Here the CDR3 DNA reads TGTGCCAGCAATCCGGGACAGGGGGCGGCTGGGGCCAACGTCCTGACTTTC.